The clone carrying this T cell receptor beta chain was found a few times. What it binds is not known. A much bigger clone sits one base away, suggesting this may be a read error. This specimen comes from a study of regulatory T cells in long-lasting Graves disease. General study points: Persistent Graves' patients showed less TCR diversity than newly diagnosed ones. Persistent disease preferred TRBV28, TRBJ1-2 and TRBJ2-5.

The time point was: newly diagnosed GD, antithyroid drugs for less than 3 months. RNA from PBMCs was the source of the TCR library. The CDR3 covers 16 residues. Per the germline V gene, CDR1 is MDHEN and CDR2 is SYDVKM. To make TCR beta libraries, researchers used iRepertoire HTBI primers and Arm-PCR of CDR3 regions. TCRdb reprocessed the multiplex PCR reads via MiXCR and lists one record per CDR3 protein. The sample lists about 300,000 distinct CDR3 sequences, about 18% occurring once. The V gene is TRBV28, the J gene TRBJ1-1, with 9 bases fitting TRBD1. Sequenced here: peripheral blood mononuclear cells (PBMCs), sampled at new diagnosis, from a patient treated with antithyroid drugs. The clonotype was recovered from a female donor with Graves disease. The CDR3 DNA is TGTGCCAGCAGTTTCCCGCGGGGACAGGGCTTCGCTGAAGCTTCCTTT. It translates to CASSFPRGQGFAEASF.